The entry below gives a single T cell receptor (beta chain) sequence along with its context. This record comes from a study of PD-L1 blockade in urothelial cancer. For the study at large: Specimens of blood held a median count of roughly 150,000 T cells.

Trimming stripped 7 bases from V and 6 bases from J, with 18 bases between. The length of the CDR3 is 14 residues. Germline assignment: CDR1 SNHLY and CDR2 FYNNEI. Some clones are missing from TCRdb's copy, which holds only in-frame ones; the method was immunoSEQ multiplex PCR. Seen here are 130,000 or so clones, roughly 84% observed once, and the top ten hold 3.2%. Time point: pretreatment peripheral blood. The sequences come from PBMCs, collected around atezolizumab (anti-PD-L1) treatment. The origin of this receptor is a man aged 45 to 65 with urothelial cancer. The chain couples TRBV2 to TRBJ1-2; D uncertain. The CDR3 nucleotides read TGTGCCAGCACAGAATTTTTCGGGGTGGATGGCTACACCTTC. Translating it yields CASTEFFGVDGYTF.